The T cell receptor beta chain under discussion was sequenced for a study of OX40 agonist ivuxolimab in advanced cancers. About the research overall: Patients were 65% to 85% male with ages roughly 20 to 90, mean 60. Eligibility admitted prior anti-PD-1, anti-PD-L1 or anti-CTLA-4 therapy; 30% to 40% had some.

As to this clone: The antigen remains unidentified.

Study results and caveats: The study observed clonal expansion of CD4+ and CD8+ blood T cells by week 6 at 0.1 to 3.0 mg/kg.

Sequencing was performed with immunoSEQ multiplex PCR; in TCRdb, only in-frame clones are kept and a portion is missing. The top ten hold roughly 0.3% of the sample, which has 75,000 to 100,000 clones, over 75% seen once. Per germline, CDR1 SNHLY and CDR2 FYNNEI. The CDR3 totals 14 residues. Trimming stripped 7 bases from V and 0 bases from J, with 7 bases between. The specimen comprised CD4+ or CD8+ T cells sorted from blood, sampled in a trial of the OX40 agonist ivuxolimab. This TCR was recovered from an adult with an advanced solid tumor such as melanoma, head and neck, liver or kidney cancer. The chain carries TRBV2 and TRBJ1-6; D might be TRBD1 (5 bases). The CDR3 spells CASKRGSYNSPLHF. The CDR3 DNA reads TGTGCCAGCAAGAGGGGCTCCTATAATTCACCCCTCCACTTT.